This entry describes one T cell receptor beta chain. This sample was taken from a study of blood T cell repertoires in COVID-19. On the study more broadly: Collection of acute and convalescent COVID-19 samples took place in the United States, Italy and Spain. The analysed material was cDNA or gDNA that came from T cells, B-cell-depleted T cells, or PBMCs.

TCRdb's copy holds only in-frame clones and misses some; the assay was immunoSEQ multiplex PCR. The table has 190,000 or so clones, 90% seen once. Germline trimming cut 4 bases from V and 3 bases from J; bases unmatched to any gene: 5. Germline-derived CDR1 and CDR2 are SGHTA and FQGNSA. The length of the CDR3 is 14 residues. The clonotype comes from a man aged 45-65 years with acute or convalescent COVID-19. Material: peripheral blood. V usage is TRBV7-2 and J usage is TRBJ2-7; 8 nucleotides align to TRBD1. The CDR3 protein is CASSSRTGIYEQYF. CDR3 bases: TGTGCCAGCAGCTCCCGGACAGGGATCTACGAGCAGTACTTC. Filled out from reference TRBV7-2 and TRBJ2-7, the complete variable domain reads GAGVSQSPSNKVTEKGKDVELRCDPISGHTALYWYRQSLGQGLEFLIYFQGNSAPDKSGLPSDRFSAERTGGSVSTLTIQRTQQEDSAVYLCASSSRTGIYEQYFGPGTRLTVT.